In its sample, the clone carrying this T cell receptor beta chain was seen many times. Its antigen is not known. The CDR3 runs to 15 residues. Between the trimmed V and J ends, which lost 0 bases and 1 base, there was a span of 12 bases. Looked up from germline, CDR1 is DFQATT and CDR2 is SNEGSKA (reference sequence). The sample is drawn from a study of CD8 T cells in ankylosing spondylitis. Study results and caveats: Blood from ankylosing spondylitis patients appeared to carry a characteristic roughly eight-variant TCR beta motif. Disease-linked clones reportedly showed significant enrichment in matched ankylosing spondylitis synovial fluid. With a CD8+ phenotype, disease-linked clones were relatively rare in peripheral blood. Earlier studies detected some motif variants in reactive arthritis synovial fluid and blood.

Quantitative 5'-RACE was performed with molecular barcodes, and it yielded the TCR beta libraries. TCRdb passed the 5' RACE reads through MiXCR, listing each CDR3 protein once. This sample yields about 510,000 distinct CDR3 sequences, of which less than 6% are seen a single time; around 3.6% belongs to the top ten. Sequencing input: blood, either unsorted or a sorted T cell fraction (not recorded which). This clonotype was obtained from a male donor with ankylosing spondylitis. The V call is TRBV20-1, the J call TRBJ2-5, with D uncertain. This CDR3 is CSARDSPYTQETQYF. CDR3 DNA: TGCAGTGCTAGAGATAGTCCCTATACCCAAGAGACCCAGTACTTC.